The 2 T cell receptor beta chains in this list originate from one sample, sequenced in a study of cytomegalovirus exposure and HLA in healthy donors. The PCR ran on 60 Vbeta and 13 Jbeta primers. Here immunoSEQ multiplex PCR was the method, and the copy in TCRdb shows in-frame clones only, minus some. The sample carries under 95,000 clones, roughly 74% recorded once. The sequencing sample was made of PBMCs. The receptors were sampled from a man aged 40-50 years in good health and CMV-seronegative.

The chain is built from TRBV6-5 and TRBJ2-4; TRBD2 is a possible D gene (5 bases). The V gene's germline CDR1 is MNHEY and CDR2 SVGAGI. This CDR3 contains 15 residues. V was pared by 0 bases and J by 5 bases, with 11 bases between. The CDR3 DNA reads TGTGCCAGCAGTTACTCGTCCGGGATTGAAAACATTCAGTACTTC. Protein: CASSYSSGIENIQYF.

The chain recombines TRBV29-1 with TRBJ2-1; weak D call: TRBD1 (6 bases). The CDR3 extends over 10 amino acids. V lost 6 bases and J lost 7, with 7 bases in between. Germline CDR1 is SQVTM and CDR2 is ANQGSEA. The DNA for the CDR3 is TGCAGCGTGGGGGCGAATGAGCAGTTCTTC. Translating it yields CSVGANEQFF.